This T cell receptor (beta chain) was captured in a study of blood T cells in healthy people across ages. Study in general: Template switching retrieved approximately one barcoded beta molecule for each two T cells.

There were healthy Caucasian individuals from Russia, aged about 6 to 95, serving as donors. RNA extraction gave at least 5 micrograms of total RNA per sample. This clonotype came up once. Its antigen is not known. Study results and caveats: Changes in expanded clonotypes were possibly confounded, as the CMV status of donors was unknown.

CDR1 and CDR2 from the germline V gene are MGHRA and YSYEKL. Trimming removed 1 base from V and 4 bases from J, with 11 bases in between. CDR3 length: 16 amino acids. The authors ran a second PCR of roughly 6 to 12 cycles using a sample-barcoded 5' primer and a J-beta primer mix. TCRdb independently ran MiXCR on the 5' RACE reads; one entry per CDR3 protein. The sample contains about 1.1 million distinct CDR3 sequences, around two fifths of which appear only once. The receptor comes from a man between 18 and 35 years old in good health. This rearrangement joins TRBV4-1 to TRBJ2-6; D uncertain. Sequencing used blood. CDR3: CASSQVHTSGANVLTF. As DNA, the CDR3 is TGCGCCAGCAGCCAAGTACACACTTCGGGGGCCAACGTCCTGACTTTC.